Listed below are T cell receptor beta chains from one sample, sequenced in a study of T-cell reconstitution after alpha-beta-depleted transplantation in children. TCRdb recomputed calls from the PCR reads with MiXCR, one row per CDR3 protein. The sample holds 420,000 or so distinct CDR3 sequences; 9.5% to 13% are singletons and the top ten take approximately 5%. Specimen: PBMCs from the stem cell graft donor, collected from the stem cell graft. These receptors came from a human donor who donated a stem cell graft to a child with acute myeloid leukemia. Both conserved end residues are part of each CDR3. D genes are given only for firm matches. Size is stated for part of the rows, as once, few or many counts, or as a class when the clone is expanded.

TRBJ1-1 TRBV6-1 . . TGTGCCAGCAGCCGCGGCGGGCAGGCTTCTTCTGACGCTTTCTTT CASSRGGQASSDAFF
TRBJ1-6 TRBV9 . few TGTGCCAGCAGCGTAGGGCTCCCCGGGTCACCCCTCCACTTT CASSVGLPGSPLHF
TRBJ2-2 TRBV18 TRBD2 . TGTGCCAGCTCACCGATGGGACTAGCGGGGGCGACCGGGGAGCTGTTTTTT CASSPMGLAGATGELFF
TRBJ2-5 TRBV6-2/TRBV6-3 . few TGTGCCAGCAGTTACTCCGGGACCGTGGAGACCCAGTACTTC CASSYSGTVETQYF
TRBJ2-5 TRBV20-1 . many TGCAGTGCTAGGCCCCCGAGCGTAGCGGAGACCCAGTACTTC CSARPPSVAETQYF
TRBJ2-3 TRBV18 . . TGTGCCAGCTCACCACCCTCATCCGTGGATACGCAGTATTTT CASSPPSSVDTQYF
TRBJ2-5 TRBV5-1 . few TGCGCCAGCAGCGTCGACACCATCCAAGAGACCCAGTACTTC CASSVDTIQETQYF
TRBJ2-2 TRBV12-3/TRBV12-4 . . TGTGCCAGCAGTGCGTACACCCGGGAGCTGTTTTTT CASSAYTRELFF
TRBJ2-1 TRBV11-2 . few TGTGCCAGCAGCTTAGGGGCGGGAACCCAAAATGAGCAGTTCTTC CASSLGAGTQNEQFF
TRBJ2-7 TRBV7-8 . few TGTGCCAGCAGCTTCTCTGGACTCGTGCTCCCCACCGGCTACGAGCAGTACTTC CASSFSGLVLPTGYEQYF
TRBJ1-1 TRBV25-1 TRBD1 few TGTGCCAGCAGTGAGACTACAGGGGAACCAATGAACACTGAAGCTTTCTTT CASSETTGEPMNTEAFF
TRBJ2-2 TRBV20-1 . . TGCAGTGCTAGTTGGGCCGGTCGGGGGGAGCTGTTTTTT CSASWAGRGELFF
TRBJ2-4 TRBV12-3/TRBV12-4 . . TGTGCCAGCAGTTTTTTAGGTGGAGCTCAACGGTTAGCCAAAAACATTCAGTACTTC CASSFLGGAQRLAKNIQYF
TRBJ2-1 TRBV20-1 TRBD2 few TGCAGTGCTTCCATAGCGGGGAACTCCTACAATGAGCAGTTCTTC CSASIAGNSYNEQFF
TRBJ1-2 TRBV5-1 . . TGCGCCAGCAGCTTGAGTGCTGGGAATGGCTACACCTTC CASSLSAGNGYTF
TRBJ1-5 TRBV2 . . TGTGCCAGCAGTGAAGCCCCGCTCAGGGGCAATCAGCCCCAGCATTTT CASSEAPLRGNQPQHF
TRBJ2-2 TRBV18 . . TGTGCCAGCGAAACACAGGGAACCGCTAACACCGGGGAGCTGTTTTTT CASETQGTANTGELFF
TRBJ2-3 TRBV20-1 . few TGCAGTGCTAGAGATGTATTTGGGGGGATCACAGATACGCAGTATTTT CSARDVFGGITDTQYF
TRBJ1-6 TRBV3-1 . few TGTGCCAGCAGCCACCGGGAAGTAGGTTCACCCCTCCACTTT CASSHREVGSPLHF
TRBJ1-5 TRBV29-1 . . TGCAGCGTTGAAGGCGGCAGGGATCACCCCCAGCATTTT CSVEGGRDHPQHF
TRBJ2-3 TRBV20-1 . few TGCAGTGCTAGACCGGGCGGGGCTGGAGATACGCAGTATTTT CSARPGGAGDTQYF
TRBJ1-5 TRBV28 . many TGTGCCGCCGGGGGGGAGGTCAATCAGCCCCAGCATTTT CAAGGEVNQPQHF
TRBJ2-2 TRBV5-1 . many TGCGCCAGCTCCCCCGGGGTTTCCGGGGAGCTGTTTTTT CASSPGVSGELFF
TRBJ2-5 TRBV9 TRBD2 . TGTGCCAGCAGCGCCGGACTAGCGGGGATGGGAAATCCCTTCCAAGAGACCCAGTACTTC CASSAGLAGMGNPFQETQYF
TRBJ2-6 TRBV2 . many TGTGCCAGCAGTGAAGCGTGGCAGTCTGGGGCCAACGTCCTGACTTTC CASSEAWQSGANVLTF
TRBJ2-6 TRBV9 . . TGTGCCAGCAGCGGGCGGGACAGACGTCACCTTGGGGCCAACGTCCTGACTTTC CASSGRDRRHLGANVLTF
TRBJ2-3 TRBV6-5 . . TGTGCCAGCGTCGACGTCACAGATACGCAGTATTTT CASVDVTDTQYF
TRBJ2-5 TRBV10-2 . . TGCGCCAGCAGTGCAAGCAGACAAGAGACCCAGTACTTC CASSASRQETQYF
TRBJ2-7 TRBV4-1 TRBD1 few TGCGCCAGCAGCCAGGAGACAGGGGGCATCTACGAGCAGTACTTC CASSQETGGIYEQYF
TRBJ2-2 TRBV18 TRBD1 few TGTGCCAGCTCACCACCGACAGGGAAGGGGAACGCCGGGGAGCTGTTTTTT CASSPPTGKGNAGELFF
TRBJ2-7 TRBV14 . . TGTGCCAGCAGCACCAGTTTTTCCGGGATACCCTACGAGCAGTACTTC CASSTSFSGIPYEQYF
TRBJ2-1 TRBV7-2 . few TGTGCCAGCAGCTTAGACGTAGCGACCGAATACAATGAGCAGTTCTTC CASSLDVATEYNEQFF
TRBJ2-4 TRBV20-1 TRBD1 . TGCAGTGCTAGAAAGACAGGGCAGGCCAAAAACATTCAGTACTTC CSARKTGQAKNIQYF
TRBJ2-7 TRBV6-2/TRBV6-3 TRBD2 few TGTGCCACCGGATCTAGCGGGAGTTGGCGAGAGCAGTACTTC CATGSSGSWREQYF
TRBJ2-7 TRBV29-1 . many TGCAGCGTTACAAAGAACTACGAGCAGTACTTC CSVTKNYEQYF
TRBJ2-1 TRBV25-1 TRBD2 few TGTGCCAGCAGGGGGACTAGCGGGGGGAATGAGCAGTTCTTC CASRGTSGGNEQFF
TRBJ2-2 TRBV10-1 . few TGCGCCAGTACCCCTGGTTTTGGCCGGGAGCTGTTTTTT CASTPGFGRELFF
TRBJ2-3 TRBV12-3/TRBV12-4 . few TGTGCCAGCAGCGAAGAGGGGGGGGGCACAGATACGCAGTATTTT CASSEEGGGTDTQYF
TRBJ1-2 TRBV11-2 . many TGTGCCAGCAGCTTAGATATCGGGCCGAACTATGGCTACACCTTC CASSLDIGPNYGYTF
TRBJ2-6 TRBV4-3 . once TGCGCCAGCAGCCAAGGCGTGGGGGGGGCCAACGTCCTGACTTTC CASSQGVGGANVLTF
TRBJ2-5 TRBV5-1 TRBD2 . TGCGCCAGCAGCTTCCTACCGGGACTAACCCAAGAGACCCAGTACTTC CASSFLPGLTQETQYF
TRBJ2-1 TRBV12-3/TRBV12-4 TRBD2 . TGTGCCAGCACCGCGGGCCCAGACGGGAGGGGGTACAATGAGCAGTTCTTC CASTAGPDGRGYNEQFF
TRBJ2-1 TRBV20-1 . few TGCAGTGCTAGAGATCGTGGTATCCATGAGCAGTTCTTC CSARDRGIHEQFF
TRBJ2-1 TRBV7-2 . few TGTGCCAGCAGCTTAAGCCCGGTCGGGCTAGGTGCGGCCAATGAGCAGTTCTTC CASSLSPVGLGAANEQFF
TRBJ2-2 TRBV20-1 . . TGCAGTGCTAGTGAGGCGGGGTTACACACCGGGGAGCTGTTTTTT CSASEAGLHTGELFF
TRBJ1-1 TRBV20-1 . . TGCAGTGCTAGGGAACAGGAGGACACTGAAGCTTTCTTT CSAREQEDTEAFF
TRBJ2-2 TRBV20-1 TRBD1 few TGCAGTGCTAGAGCGGGACAGGCGTACACCGGGGAGCTGTTTTTT CSARAGQAYTGELFF
TRBJ2-7 TRBV5-1 TRBD2 many TGTGCCAGCAGTTTACTAGCGGGAGCCTACGAGCAGTACTTC CASSLLAGAYEQYF
TRBJ1-3 TRBV3-1 . . TGTGCCAGCAGCCAAGGCAGTAGATACACCATATATTTT CASSQGSRYTIYF
TRBJ2-2 TRBV24-1 TRBD2 . TGTGCCACCAGATCTAGCGGGGGGGGGACCGGGGAGCTGTTTTTT CATRSSGGGTGELFF
TRBJ1-6 TRBV27 . few TGTGCCAGCAGTTCAGAATCCCCAACTCAGGGAGGCTATAATTCACCCCTCCACTTT CASSSESPTQGGYNSPLHF
TRBJ1-3 TRBV5-6 . many TGTGCCAGCAGCTTGGCCGAAAAGAGTTACTCTGGAAACACCATATATTTT CASSLAEKSYSGNTIYF
TRBJ1-3 TRBV2 . . TGTGCCAGCAGTCGCAGGGGATCTGGAAACACCATATATTTT CASSRRGSGNTIYF
TRBJ2-3 TRBV5-1 . few TGCGCCAGCAAAGAGGGAGTGTCAGATACGCAGTATTTT CASKEGVSDTQYF
TRBJ2-1 TRBV10-3 TRBD2 many TGTGCCATCAGTGTTGGCGGGAGGTCCTACAATGAGCAGTTCTTC CAISVGGRSYNEQFF
TRBJ2-1 TRBV29-1 . few TGCAGCGTTGACCGTACCTACAATGAGCAGTTCTTC CSVDRTYNEQFF
TRBJ2-1 TRBV4-3 TRBD2 . TGCGCCAGCAGCCAAGACCTTTCTTCCGGGAGGGCCTACAATGAGCAGTTCTTC CASSQDLSSGRAYNEQFF
TRBJ2-1 TRBV7-2 . . TGTGCCAGCAGAAAGACGGTGGGCTCCTACGATGAGCAGTTCTTC CASRKTVGSYDEQFF
TRBJ1-5 TRBV4-1 TRBD1 . TGCGCCAGCAGCCACAGGGACAGCCTCAATCAGCCCCAGCATTTT CASSHRDSLNQPQHF
TRBJ1-2 TRBV20-1 . . TGCAGTGCCGGCTATGGCTACACCTTC CSAGYGYTF